This T cell receptor beta chain derives from a study of beta chain features in type 1 diabetes. TCRB transcripts that were expressed got sequenced, as all of the isolated RNA had been reverse transcribed. Produced via immunoSEQ multiplex PCR; TCRdb's table is partial and in-frame only. This table has about 740,000 clones, roughly 13% appearing once. Study-wide points: TCRB CDR3 length was moderately but significantly reduced in all four CD4+ subsets of Type 1 diabetes patients.

A few counts support this clone. Its antigen is still unknown. The CDR3 sequence is 15 residues long. Germline V gene sequence: CDR1 ENHRY, CDR2 SYGVKD. Losses at the gene ends were 2 bases for V and 4 bases for J; bases not matched to a gene: 5. The clonotype comes from a man younger than 35 with type 1 diabetes. Sequencing input: naive CD4+ T cells from blood. J is TRBJ1-5 and V is TRBV10-3; 7 bases align to TRBD1. CDR3 DNA sequence: TGTGCCATCAGTGAGGCCAGGGGGGTGAATCAGCCCCAGCATTTT. This gives the protein CAISEARGVNQPQHF.